These T cell receptor beta chains were read from a single sample in a study of Tregs in tolerant kidney transplant recipients. Generated by immunoSEQ multiplex PCR, the TCRdb table keeps only in-frame clones and is missing some. The sample lists fewer than 80,000 clones; 95% to 98% were seen once. The sample here was CD4+ T cells from blood, taken before the transplant. These receptors were obtained from a human donor who received a combined kidney and bone marrow transplant. CDR3s include the opening cysteine and the closing phenylalanine or tryptophan. D genes are given only for firm matches. Clone size is shown for a subset of rows, as once, few, many or a class of expanded clone.

NA | NA | TRBJ2-1 | TRBV7-3 | TGTGCCAGCAGCTCCAGTCGAGGCGAGCAGTTCTTC | CASSSSRGEQFF
TRBD1 | NA | TRBJ1-4 | TRBV4-3 | TGCGCCAGCAGGCAACGACAGACAGGGCATAATGAAAAACTGTTTTTT | CASRQRQTGHNEKLFF
NA | NA | TRBJ1-2 | TRBV4-3 | TGCGCCAGCAGCCCCAGGCGGGCGAACCCAAACTATGGCTACACCTTC | CASSPRRANPNYGYTF
TRBD2 | NA | TRBJ2-1 | TRBV25-1 | TGTGCCAGCAGTGACCCGGGGGGGCACAATGAGCAGTTCTTC | CASSDPGGHNEQFF
NA | NA | TRBJ2-1 | TRBV5-4 | TGTGCCAGCAGCTTGCTGAGCGGGCCCTCCTACAATGAGCAGTTCTTC | CASSLLSGPSYNEQFF
TRBD2 | NA | TRBJ2-5 | TRBV6-1 | TGTGCCAGCATCCAAGGGATAGCGGGGGACGCGGCCCAGTACTTC | CASIQGIAGDAAQYF
NA | NA | TRBJ2-2 | TRBV7-8 | TGTGCCAGCAGCCCTCGCGCTAGTCGGAACACCGGGGAGCTGTTTTTT | CASSPRASRNTGELFF
NA | NA | TRBJ1-2 | TRBV7-2 | TGTGCCAGCAGCCCGGACAGTAACTATGGCTACACCTTC | CASSPDSNYGYTF
TRBD1 | NA | TRBJ1-3 | TRBV6-1 | TGTGCCAGCGGACAGGGGGGCGGAAACACCATATATTTT | CASGQGGGNTIYF
NA | NA | TRBJ2-2 | TRBV10-3 | TGTGCCATCAGCCCCAGGGGTTTCGTGGTTGGCTCCTCGAACACCGGGGAGCTGTTTTTT | CAISPRGFVVGSSNTGELFF
NA | NA | TRBJ2-1 | TRBV19 | TGTGCCAGTAGTATACTAGGCGTAGGTGAGCAGTTCTTC | CASSILGVGEQFF
NA | NA | TRBJ1-1 | TRBV5-1 | TGCGCCAGCAGCCCCTACAGGGTTTCCACTGAAGCTTTCTTT | CASSPYRVSTEAFF
NA | NA | TRBJ2-5 | TRBV5-1 | TGCGCCAGCGCGGGAACCCAAGAGACCCAGTACTTC | CASAGTQETQYF
TRBD2 | NA | TRBJ2-4 | TRBV19 | TGTGCCTCCGCCGAAACGGGACTAGCGGGAGTGGAGGTCAAAAACATTCAGTACTTC | CASAETGLAGVEVKNIQYF
NA | NA | TRBJ1-2 | TRBV6-5 | TGTGCCAGCAGTTTTACAGGGCAGGCTGGCTACACCTTC | CASSFTGQAGYTF
NA | NA | TRBJ2-5 | TRBV5-4 | TGTGCCAGCAGCAAGGACAGTTACCAAGAGACCCAGTACTTC | CASSKDSYQETQYF
TRBD1 | NA | TRBJ1-2 | TRBV7-8 | TGTGCCAGCAGCCCACGGGGACAGGGGAGTTGGTATGGCTACACCTTC | CASSPRGQGSWYGYTF
NA | NA | TRBJ1-1 | TRBV5-1 | TGCGCCAGCACCCCAGGAAGGAACACTGAAGCTTTCTTT | CASTPGRNTEAFF
NA | NA | TRBJ1-4 | TRBV18 | TGTGCCAGCTCACCACCGCAGGGTGTCGAAAAACTGTTTTTT | CASSPPQGVEKLFF
NA | NA | TRBJ2-3 | TRBV18 | TGTGCCAGCTCCCCTCCAGATACGCAGTATTTT | CASSPPDTQYF
NA | NA | TRBJ2-7 | TRBV10-3 | TGTGCCATCAGTACAGGGTACGAGCAGTACTTC | CAISTGYEQYF
NA | NA | TRBJ2-3 | TRBV5-4 | TGTGCCAGCAGCCCGGGTGGGGGGTACGTCGCAGATACGCAGTATTTT | CASSPGGGYVADTQYF
TRBD2 | NA | TRBJ2-3 | TRBV7-9 | TGTGCCAGCAGCTTAGGGATTAGCGGGACTTACACAGATACGCAGTATTTT | CASSLGISGTYTDTQYF
TRBD2 | NA | TRBJ2-1 | TRBV12-5 | TGTGCTAGTGGTCCTACCAGGACTAGCGGGGGACGAGGATACAATGAGCAGTTCTTC | CASGPTRTSGGRGYNEQFF
TRBD1 | NA | TRBJ2-5 | TRBV5-1 | TGCGCCAGCAGCTTGGCCGGGACAGGGGAAGAGACCCAGTACTTC | CASSLAGTGEETQYF
NA | NA | TRBJ2-7 | TRBV4-3 | TGCGCCAGCAGCCAAGGACTAGATTCTTCCTACGAGCAGTACTTC | CASSQGLDSSYEQYF
NA | NA | TRBJ2-1 | TRBV4-2 | TGTGCCAGCAGCCAGGCCTTCGGGGGATCTCGCAATGAGCAGTTCTTC | CASSQAFGGSRNEQFF
NA | NA | TRBJ1-2 | TRBV28 | TGTGCCAGCAGTTTTGGACAGTATGGCTACACCTTC | CASSFGQYGYTF
TRBD2 | NA | TRBJ2-1 | TRBV18 | TGTGCCAGCTCACCATCTGGGACTAGCGGGATTGAGCAGTTCTTC | CASSPSGTSGIEQFF
NA | NA | TRBJ1-1 | TRBV4-3 | TGCGCCAGCAGCCAAGATTCTTGGGGGCCGAACACTGAAGCTTTCTTT | CASSQDSWGPNTEAFF
TRBD1 | NA | TRBJ2-7 | TRBV6-5 | TGTGCCAGCAGGATGGACAGGGTCACGTACGAGCAGTACTTC | CASRMDRVTYEQYF
NA | NA | TRBJ2-2 | TRBV9 | TGTGCCAGTAGCCGGGGAGCCGGGGAGCTGTTTTTT | CASSRGAGELFF
TRBD1 | NA | TRBJ1-2 | TRBV5-1 | TGCGCCAGCAGCTTAACAGGACAGGGGACGGATGGCTACACCTTC | CASSLTGQGTDGYTF
NA | once | TRBJ1-1 | TRBV28 | TGTGCCAGCAGTTTATGGTCCTTTGCTGAGACTGAAGCTTTCTTT | CASSLWSFAETEAFF
NA | few | TRBJ1-1 | TRBV5-5 | TGTGCCAGCAGCTTCTCGGCAGGGGACACTGAAGCTTTCTTT | CASSFSAGDTEAFF
TRBD2 | once | TRBJ2-3 | TRBV19 | TGTGCCAGTAGTTCAATGAGGCGGGGGAACACAGATACGCAGTATTTT | CASSSMRRGNTDTQYF
TRBD2 | NA | TRBJ2-7 | TRBV2 | TGTGCCAGCAGTGTTGGCGGGAGCTCCTACGAGCAGTACTTC | CASSVGGSSYEQYF
NA | few | TRBJ2-7 | TRBV15 | TGTGCCACCAGCAGAGCTCCCCAGGGAACCTACGAGCAGTACTTC | CATSRAPQGTYEQYF
NA | NA | TRBJ2-7 | TRBV6-1 | TGTGCCAGCAGTGAAAGGACAACTATCTACTACGAGCAGTACTTC | CASSERTTIYYEQYF
NA | NA | TRBJ1-4 | TRBV6-1 | TGTGCCAGCAGTGAAGCGATGGCAGGGTGGGAAAAACTGTTTTTT | CASSEAMAGWEKLFF
NA | NA | TRBJ1-3 | TRBV14 | TGTGCCAGCAGCCAAGATCATAGCACCCGTAGGGGAAACACCATATATTTT | CASSQDHSTRRGNTIYF
TRBD1 | few | TRBJ1-1 | TRBV30 | TGTGCCTGGGGACAGGGGTATTGGACTGAAGCTTTCTTT | CAWGQGYWTEAFF
NA | NA | TRBJ1-4 | TRBV9 | TGTGCCAGCAGCCCCCAGTCAGGGGCTAATGAAAAACTGTTTTTT | CASSPQSGANEKLFF
TRBD1 | NA | TRBJ1-2 | TRBV19 | TGTGCCAGTAGTAGACAGGGCACGTCCTATGGCTACACCTTC | CASSRQGTSYGYTF
NA | NA | TRBJ1-2 | TRBV16 | TGTGCCAGCAGCCCCACAGGAAGTAACTATGGCTACACCTTC | CASSPTGSNYGYTF
TRBD1 | NA | TRBJ1-4 | TRBV11-3 | TGTGCCAGCAGCTCGTACTCCCCGGGACAGGGGAACGGAAAACTGTTTTTT | CASSSYSPGQGNGKLFF
TRBD1 | NA | TRBJ1-3 | TRBV30 | TGTGCCTGGAGTGGCCGGGACAGTCCCACCTTCTCTGGAAACACCATATATTTT | CAWSGRDSPTFSGNTIYF
NA | NA | TRBJ1-5 | TRBV9 | TGTGCCAGCAGCAAAGGGGTCTACGACCCTTTAGCATGGGTTTGTAGCAATCAGCCCCAGCATTTT | CASSKGVYDPLAWVCSNQPQHF
TRBD1 | NA | TRBJ2-6 | TRBV15 | TGTGCCACCAGCAGAGGGACAGGGAGCTCTGGGGCCAACGTCCTGACTTTC | CATSRGTGSSGANVLTF